A selection of T cell receptor beta chains follows, all from one sample in a study of shared clonotypes between healthy human individuals. Using immunoSEQ multiplex PCR, the repertoire was profiled, and TCRdb retains in-frame clones only, with some absent. The data show 1.6 million or so clones, just under 99% seen once. Sequencing was carried out using naive CD4+ T cells sorted from blood. Every receptor here comes from a man in his thirties or forties in good health. Both conserved end residues are part of each CDR3. D genes are given only for firm matches.

V gene	J gene	D gene	CDR3 protein	CDR3 DNA
TRBV5-1	TRBJ2-2	-	CASRKGVATGELFF	TGCGCCAGCAGGAAGGGGGTCGCAACCGGGGAGCTGTTTTTT
TRBV7-7	TRBJ2-3	-	CASSYSGPDTQYF	TGTGCCAGCAGCTATTCCGGGCCAGATACGCAGTATTTT
TRBV19	TRBJ2-1	-	CASSITRVNEQFF	TGTGCCAGTAGTATAACCAGGGTGAATGAGCAGTTCTTC
TRBV7-8	TRBJ1-1	-	CASSRRGGRVFDAEAFF	TGTGCCAGCAGCCGTAGGGGGGGCAGGGTATTTGACGCTGAAGCTTTCTTT
TRBV20-1	TRBJ1-2	-	CSARVVTGYTF	TGCAGTGCTAGAGTTGTGACTGGCTACACCTTC
TRBV7-9	TRBJ2-1	TRBD2	CASSFPIGGSIEQFF	TGTGCCAGCAGCTTCCCGATCGGCGGGAGTATTGAGCAGTTCTTC
TRBV6-1	TRBJ2-3	TRBD2	CASEKGLARTDTQYF	TGTGCCAGCGAGAAGGGACTAGCGCGCACAGATACGCAGTATTTT
TRBV27	TRBJ2-5	TRBD1	CASSLLRGQGETQYF	TGTGCCAGCAGTTTACTAAGGGGGCAAGGAGAGACCCAGTACTTC
TRBV6-1	TRBJ2-7	-	CASGAISEQYF	TGTGCCAGCGGAGCGATTTCCGAGCAGTACTTC
TRBV5-4	TRBJ2-5	TRBD1	CASSQKQGQQETQYF	TGTGCCAGCAGCCAAAAACAGGGACAGCAAGAGACCCAGTACTTC
TRBV5-1	TRBJ2-1	TRBD2	CASSLLAGGNFNEQFF	TGCGCCAGCAGCCTACTAGCGGGCGGAAATTTCAATGAGCAGTTCTTC
TRBV4-3	TRBJ2-7	TRBD2	CASSQTLAGPGYEQYF	TGCGCCAGCAGCCAAACGTTAGCGGGACCGGGCTACGAGCAGTACTTC
TRBV6-1	TRBJ2-7	-	CASSEGRPGEQYF	TGTGCCAGCAGTGAAGGGAGGCCCGGCGAGCAGTACTTC